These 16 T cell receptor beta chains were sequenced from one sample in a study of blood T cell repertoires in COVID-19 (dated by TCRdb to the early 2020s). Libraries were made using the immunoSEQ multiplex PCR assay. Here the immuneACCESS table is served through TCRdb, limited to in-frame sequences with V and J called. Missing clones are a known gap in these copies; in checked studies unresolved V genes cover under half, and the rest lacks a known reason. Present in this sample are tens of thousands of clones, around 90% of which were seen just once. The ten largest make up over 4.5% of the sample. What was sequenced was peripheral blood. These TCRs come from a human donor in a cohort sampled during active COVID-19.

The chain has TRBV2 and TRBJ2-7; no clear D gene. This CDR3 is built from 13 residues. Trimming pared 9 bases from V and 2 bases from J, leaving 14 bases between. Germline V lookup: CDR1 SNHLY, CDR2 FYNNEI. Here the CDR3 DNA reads TGTGCCAGTGGAATCCTTACTACCTACGAGCAGTACTTC. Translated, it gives CASGILTTYEQYF. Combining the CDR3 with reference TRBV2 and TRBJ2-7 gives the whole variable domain EPEVTQTPSHQVTQMGQEVILRCVPISNHLYFYWYRQILGQKVEFLVSFYNNEISEKSEIFDDQFSVERPDGSNFTLKIRSTKLEDSAMYFCASGILTTYEQYFGPGTRLTVT.

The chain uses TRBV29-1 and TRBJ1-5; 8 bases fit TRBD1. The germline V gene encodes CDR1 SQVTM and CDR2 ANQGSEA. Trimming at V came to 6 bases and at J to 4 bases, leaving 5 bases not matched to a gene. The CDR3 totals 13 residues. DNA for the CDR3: TGCAGCGTCCGGACAGGGTGGAATCAGCCCCAGCATTTT. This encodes CSVRTGWNQPQHF.

CDR3 residues: CASSLIGRGNTEAFF. The CDR3 coding sequence is TGTGCCAGCAGCCTAATAGGGAGGGGGAACACTGAAGCTTTCTTT. V gene TRBV7-2 combines with J gene TRBJ1-1; possibly TRBD1 for D (5 bases). Germline V gene lookup returns CDR1 SGHTA and CDR2 FQGNSA. This CDR3 comprises 15 residues. V was shortened by 5 bases and J by 1 base, with 14 bases between the two germline ends.

The CDR3 region has the DNA TGTGCCAGCAGCCAAGCGACAGGGGGCTACGAGCAGTACTTC. This codes for CASSQATGGYEQYF. The rearrangement joins TRBV3-1 (or the pseudogene TRBV3-2) to TRBJ2-7; 9 nucleotides agree with TRBD1. CDR3 length: 14 amino acids. Trimming removed 1 base from V and 3 bases from J; junction bases left unmatched: 1. Looked up from germline, CDR1 is LGHDT and CDR2 is YNNKEL (reference sequence).

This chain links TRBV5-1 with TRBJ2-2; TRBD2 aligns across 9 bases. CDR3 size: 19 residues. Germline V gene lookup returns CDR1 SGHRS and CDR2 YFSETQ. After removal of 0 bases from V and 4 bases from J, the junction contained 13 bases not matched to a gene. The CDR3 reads CASSLGRSAGGRGTGELFF. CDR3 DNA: TGCGCCAGCAGCTTGGGGCGCTCGGCGGGGGGGCGCGGCACCGGGGAGCTGTTTTTT.

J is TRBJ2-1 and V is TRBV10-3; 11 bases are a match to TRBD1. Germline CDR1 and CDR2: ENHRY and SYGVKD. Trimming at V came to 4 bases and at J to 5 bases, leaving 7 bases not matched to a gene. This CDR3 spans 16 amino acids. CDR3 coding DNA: TGTGCCATCAGTGCTCGGACAGGGGGCTCAGACAATGAGCAGTTCTTC. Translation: CAISARTGGSDNEQFF.

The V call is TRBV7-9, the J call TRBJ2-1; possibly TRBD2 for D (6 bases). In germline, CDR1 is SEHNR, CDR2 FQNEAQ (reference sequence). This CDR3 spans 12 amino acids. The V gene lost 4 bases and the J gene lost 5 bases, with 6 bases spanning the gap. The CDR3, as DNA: TGTGCCAGCAGCTGGGGGGACAATGAGCAGTTCTTC. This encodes CASSWGDNEQFF.

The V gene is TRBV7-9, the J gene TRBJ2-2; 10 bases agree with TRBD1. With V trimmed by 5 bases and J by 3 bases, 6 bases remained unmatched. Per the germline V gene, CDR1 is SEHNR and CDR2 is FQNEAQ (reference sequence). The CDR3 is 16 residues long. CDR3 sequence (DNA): TGTGCCAGCAGCCCGACAGGGGGCTGGGACACCGGGGAGCTGTTTTTT. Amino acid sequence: CASSPTGGWDTGELFF.

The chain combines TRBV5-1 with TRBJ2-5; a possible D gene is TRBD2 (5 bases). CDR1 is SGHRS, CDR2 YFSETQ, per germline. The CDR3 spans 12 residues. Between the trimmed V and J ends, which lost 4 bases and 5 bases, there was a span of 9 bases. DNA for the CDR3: TGCGCCAGCAGCCCCTCGGGGGAGACCCAGTACTTC. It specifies CASSPSGETQYF.

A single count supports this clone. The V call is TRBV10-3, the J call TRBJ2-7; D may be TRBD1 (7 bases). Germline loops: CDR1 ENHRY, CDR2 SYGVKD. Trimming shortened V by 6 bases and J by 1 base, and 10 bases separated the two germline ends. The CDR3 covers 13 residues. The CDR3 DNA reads TGTGCCATCAGGGAGGGGGCTTCCTACGAGCAGTACTTC. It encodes CAIREGASYEQYF.

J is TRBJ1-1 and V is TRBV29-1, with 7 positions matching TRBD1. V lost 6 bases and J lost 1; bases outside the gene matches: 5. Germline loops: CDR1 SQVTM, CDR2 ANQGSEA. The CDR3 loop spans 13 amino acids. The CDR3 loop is CSVQDRKNTEAFF. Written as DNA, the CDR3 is TGCAGCGTCCAGGACAGGAAGAACACTGAAGCTTTCTTT.

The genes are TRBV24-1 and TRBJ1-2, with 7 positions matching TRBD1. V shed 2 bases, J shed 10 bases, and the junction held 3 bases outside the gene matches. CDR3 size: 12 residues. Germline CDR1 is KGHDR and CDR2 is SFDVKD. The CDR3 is CATSDSDRAYTF. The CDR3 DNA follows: TGTGCCACCAGTGATTCCGACAGGGCCTACACCTTC.

CDR3 sequence (DNA): TGTGCCAGCAGTTGGGGGGAGCCCCAGCATTTT. Encoded protein: CASSWGEPQHF. This chain joins TRBV12-3 or TRBV12-4 and TRBJ1-5; D may be TRBD1 (5 bases). V dropped 4 bases and J dropped 8 bases, with 6 bases sitting between them. The CDR3 consists of 11 residues.

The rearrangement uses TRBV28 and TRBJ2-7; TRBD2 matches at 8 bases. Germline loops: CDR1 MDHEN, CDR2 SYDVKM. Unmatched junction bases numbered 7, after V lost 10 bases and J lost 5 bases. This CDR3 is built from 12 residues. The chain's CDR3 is CATSGGGDEQYF. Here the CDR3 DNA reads TGTGCCACCTCGGGGGGGGGCGACGAGCAGTACTTC.

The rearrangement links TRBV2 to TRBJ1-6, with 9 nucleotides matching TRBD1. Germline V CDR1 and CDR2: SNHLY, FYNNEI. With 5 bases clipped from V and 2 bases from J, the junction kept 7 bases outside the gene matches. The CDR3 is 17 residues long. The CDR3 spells CASSQQGARTYNSPLHF. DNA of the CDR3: TGTGCCAGCAGTCAACAGGGGGCGCGGACCTATAATTCACCCCTCCACTTT. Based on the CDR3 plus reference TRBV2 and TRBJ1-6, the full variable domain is EPEVTQTPSHQVTQMGQEVILRCVPISNHLYFYWYRQILGQKVEFLVSFYNNEISEKSEIFDDQFSVERPDGSNFTLKIRSTKLEDSAMYFCASSQQGARTYNSPLHFGNGTRLTVT.

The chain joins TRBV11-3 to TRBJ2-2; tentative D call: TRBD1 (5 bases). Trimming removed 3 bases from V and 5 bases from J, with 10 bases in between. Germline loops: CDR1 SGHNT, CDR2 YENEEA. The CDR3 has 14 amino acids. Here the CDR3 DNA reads TGTGCCAGCAGCTTTCAAGGGGTTACCGGGGAGCTGTTTTTT. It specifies CASSFQGVTGELFF.